A selection of T cell receptor beta chains follows, all from one sample in a study of T cell responses to AZD1222 COVID-19 vaccine. Clones were sequenced by immunoSEQ multiplex PCR, and TCRdb holds only the in-frame ones, with some missing. The sample comprises roughly 180,000 clones, about nine tenths of which are singletons, and approximately 1.9% rests with the top ten. The sequencing here drew on peripheral blood, taken 28 days after the second AZD1222 dose. These receptor sequences come from an adult who received the AZD1222 COVID-19 vaccine. Both conserved end residues are part of each CDR3. The D gene is left open where the match is weak. Not all rows give a size; the values are once, few, many and, for expanded clones, a class.

j_gene: TRBJ1-4
abundance: .
v_gene: TRBV11-2
d_gene: .
CDR3aa: CASSPGASQNEKLFF
CDR3nt: TGTGCCAGCAGCCCCGGGGCGAGTCAAAATGAAAAACTGTTTTTT

j_gene: TRBJ1-1
abundance: .
v_gene: TRBV6-5
d_gene: TRBD1
CDR3aa: CASSYSTGARTEAFF
CDR3nt: TGTGCCAGCAGTTACTCGACAGGGGCGAGGACTGAAGCTTTCTTT

j_gene: TRBJ1-2
abundance: .
v_gene: TRBV3-1/TRBV3-2
d_gene: .
CDR3aa: CASSQGAGGGYGYTF
CDR3nt: TGTGCCAGCAGCCAAGGCGCGGGGGGCGGATATGGCTACACCTTC

j_gene: TRBJ2-6
abundance: .
v_gene: TRBV29-1
d_gene: TRBD1
CDR3aa: CSVEARGRSGANVLTF
CDR3nt: TGCAGCGTTGAGGCCAGGGGGCGTTCTGGGGCCAACGTCCTGACTTTC

j_gene: TRBJ1-2
abundance: .
v_gene: TRBV5-1
d_gene: .
CDR3aa: CASSLLTEGYYGYTF
CDR3nt: TGCGCCAGCAGCTTGTTGACGGAGGGGTACTATGGCTACACCTTC

j_gene: TRBJ2-4
abundance: few
v_gene: TRBV6-5
d_gene: TRBD1
CDR3aa: CASRSGGASSNIQYF
CDR3nt: TGTGCCAGCAGATCAGGGGGTGCCTCGTCAAACATTCAGTACTTC

j_gene: TRBJ2-1
abundance: many
v_gene: TRBV9
d_gene: .
CDR3aa: CASSVFSSYNEQFF
CDR3nt: TGTGCCAGCAGCGTCTTCAGCTCCTACAATGAGCAGTTCTTC

j_gene: TRBJ1-1
abundance: .
v_gene: TRBV9
d_gene: .
CDR3aa: CASSPHLKGRLNTEAFF
CDR3nt: TGTGCCAGCAGCCCCCATCTGAAGGGAAGGCTGAACACTGAAGCTTTCTTT

j_gene: TRBJ1-2
abundance: .
v_gene: TRBV19
d_gene: TRBD1
CDR3aa: CASSPTTGPYYGYTF
CDR3nt: TGTGCCAGTAGCCCTACGACAGGGCCCTACTATGGCTACACCTTC

j_gene: TRBJ1-2
abundance: .
v_gene: TRBV5-1
d_gene: .
CDR3aa: CASSNGALGYTF
CDR3nt: TGCGCCAGCAGCAACGGGGCGTTGGGCTACACCTTC

j_gene: TRBJ2-7
abundance: .
v_gene: TRBV7-6
d_gene: .
CDR3aa: CASSLTSTSDEQYF
CDR3nt: TGTGCCAGCAGCTTAACCTCGACTAGTGACGAGCAGTACTTC

j_gene: TRBJ1-1
abundance: .
v_gene: TRBV6-6
d_gene: .
CDR3aa: CASSGRDRNTEAFF
CDR3nt: TGTGCCAGCAGTGGCCGGGACCGGAACACTGAAGCTTTCTTT

j_gene: TRBJ2-3
abundance: .
v_gene: TRBV5-1
d_gene: .
CDR3aa: CASSLRRDTGTDTQYF
CDR3nt: TGCGCCAGCAGCTTGCGGCGAGATACGGGCACAGATACGCAGTATTTT

j_gene: TRBJ2-7
abundance: .
v_gene: TRBV9
d_gene: TRBD2
CDR3aa: CASSVSGLAGVYEQYF
CDR3nt: TGTGCCAGCAGCGTATCGGGACTAGCGGGAGTCTACGAGCAGTACTTC

j_gene: TRBJ1-3
abundance: .
v_gene: TRBV11-2
d_gene: .
CDR3aa: CASSHRFRQYSGNTIYF
CDR3nt: TGTGCCAGCAGCCACCGGTTCAGGCAGTACTCTGGAAACACCATATATTTT

j_gene: TRBJ1-5
abundance: .
v_gene: TRBV19
d_gene: .
CDR3aa: CASSTGKSNQPQHF
CDR3nt: TGTGCCAGTAGTACAGGGAAAAGCAATCAGCCCCAGCATTTT

j_gene: TRBJ2-1
abundance: few
v_gene: TRBV5-1
d_gene: .
CDR3aa: CASTTSRQGGEQFF
CDR3nt: TGCGCCAGCACCACCTCTAGACAGGGAGGTGAGCAGTTCTTC

j_gene: TRBJ1-6
abundance: .
v_gene: TRBV6-5
d_gene: TRBD1
CDR3aa: CASSSGGQGYSPLHF
CDR3nt: TGTGCCAGCAGTTCAGGGGGACAGGGTTACTCACCCCTCCACTTT

j_gene: TRBJ2-6
abundance: .
v_gene: TRBV28
d_gene: .
CDR3aa: CASSRGRIRSGANVLTF
CDR3nt: TGTGCCAGCAGCCGGGGACGGATCCGCTCTGGGGCCAACGTCCTGACTTTC

j_gene: TRBJ2-1
abundance: .
v_gene: TRBV7-9
d_gene: .
CDR3aa: CASSSGVTNNEQFF
CDR3nt: TGTGCCAGCAGCTCTGGGGTGACCAACAATGAGCAGTTCTTC

j_gene: TRBJ2-7
abundance: .
v_gene: TRBV2
d_gene: TRBD1
CDR3aa: CASNPRGLYEQYF
CDR3nt: TGTGCCAGTAATCCCAGGGGGCTCTACGAGCAGTACTTC

j_gene: TRBJ2-6
abundance: .
v_gene: TRBV10-3
d_gene: TRBD2
CDR3aa: CATTLGGSGANVLTF
CDR3nt: TGTGCCACCACCTTGGGAGGGTCTGGGGCCAACGTCCTGACTTTC

j_gene: TRBJ2-7
abundance: .
v_gene: TRBV18
d_gene: .
CDR3aa: CASSPPYGAYEQYF
CDR3nt: TGTGCCAGCTCACCACCTTACGGAGCCTACGAGCAGTACTTC

j_gene: TRBJ1-6
abundance: .
v_gene: TRBV10-3
d_gene: .
CDR3aa: CAISGDQSSYNSPLHF
CDR3nt: TGTGCCATCAGCGGAGATCAGAGCTCCTATAATTCACCCCTCCACTTT

j_gene: TRBJ1-4
abundance: few
v_gene: TRBV6-5
d_gene: TRBD1
CDR3aa: CASSLGQGNEKLFF
CDR3nt: TGTGCCAGCAGTTTGGGACAGGGGAATGAAAAACTGTTTTTT

j_gene: TRBJ1-6
abundance: .
v_gene: TRBV5-1
d_gene: .
CDR3aa: CASSLGRQGFNSPLHF
CDR3nt: TGCGCCAGCAGCTTGGGTCGGCAGGGTTTTAATTCACCCCTCCACTTT

j_gene: TRBJ1-2
abundance: few
v_gene: TRBV7-2
d_gene: .
CDR3aa: CASSQSGGYGYTF
CDR3nt: TGTGCCAGCAGCCAATCGGGAGGCTATGGCTACACCTTC

j_gene: TRBJ1-6
abundance: .
v_gene: TRBV4-2
d_gene: .
CDR3aa: CASSQEQGPLIGSPLHF
CDR3nt: TGTGCCAGCAGCCAAGAGCAGGGGCCCCTTATAGGGTCACCCCTCCACTTT

j_gene: TRBJ2-2
abundance: .
v_gene: TRBV5-4
d_gene: .
CDR3aa: CASSLGGPVLTGELFF
CDR3nt: TGTGCCAGCAGCTTGGGGGGACCGGTACTAACCGGGGAGCTGTTTTTT

j_gene: TRBJ2-3
abundance: .
v_gene: TRBV4-2
d_gene: TRBD2
CDR3aa: CASSQGYWSSGPDTQYF
CDR3nt: TGTGCCAGCAGCCAAGGGTATTGGTCTAGCGGGCCAGATACGCAGTATTTT

j_gene: TRBJ2-5
abundance: .
v_gene: TRBV28
d_gene: .
CDR3aa: CASTGKGRETQYF
CDR3nt: TGTGCCAGCACCGGAAAGGGCCGTGAGACCCAGTACTTC

j_gene: TRBJ1-5
abundance: .
v_gene: TRBV6-1
d_gene: TRBD1
CDR3aa: CASSAGTGTYSNQPQHF
CDR3nt: TGTGCCAGCAGTGCCGGGACAGGGACCTATAGCAATCAGCCCCAGCATTTT

j_gene: TRBJ2-7
abundance: .
v_gene: TRBV7-8
d_gene: .
CDR3aa: CASSSSGGAYEQYF
CDR3nt: TGTGCCAGCAGCTCCTCGGGGGGCGCGTACGAGCAGTACTTC

j_gene: TRBJ2-3
abundance: once
v_gene: TRBV29-1
d_gene: TRBD1
CDR3aa: CSRDRGRDTQYF
CDR3nt: TGCAGCAGGGACAGGGGAAGGGATACGCAGTATTTT

j_gene: TRBJ1-1
abundance: once
v_gene: TRBV21-1
d_gene: .
CDR3aa: CASLREGGRTEAFF
CDR3nt: TGTGCCAGCTTGAGGGAAGGGGGTCGCACTGAAGCTTTCTTT

j_gene: TRBJ2-5
abundance: .
v_gene: TRBV10-3
d_gene: TRBD2
CDR3aa: CAISDGGGPGETQYF
CDR3nt: TGTGCCATCAGTGATGGGGGAGGGCCGGGAGAGACCCAGTACTTC

j_gene: TRBJ2-1
abundance: .
v_gene: TRBV27
d_gene: .
CDR3aa: CASSLGPNNEQFF
CDR3nt: TGTGCCAGCAGTTTAGGGCCAAACAATGAGCAGTTCTTC

j_gene: TRBJ2-7
abundance: .
v_gene: TRBV5-1
d_gene: .
CDR3aa: CASSSRTVSYEQYF
CDR3nt: TGCGCCAGCAGCTCCAGGACAGTTTCCTACGAGCAGTACTTC